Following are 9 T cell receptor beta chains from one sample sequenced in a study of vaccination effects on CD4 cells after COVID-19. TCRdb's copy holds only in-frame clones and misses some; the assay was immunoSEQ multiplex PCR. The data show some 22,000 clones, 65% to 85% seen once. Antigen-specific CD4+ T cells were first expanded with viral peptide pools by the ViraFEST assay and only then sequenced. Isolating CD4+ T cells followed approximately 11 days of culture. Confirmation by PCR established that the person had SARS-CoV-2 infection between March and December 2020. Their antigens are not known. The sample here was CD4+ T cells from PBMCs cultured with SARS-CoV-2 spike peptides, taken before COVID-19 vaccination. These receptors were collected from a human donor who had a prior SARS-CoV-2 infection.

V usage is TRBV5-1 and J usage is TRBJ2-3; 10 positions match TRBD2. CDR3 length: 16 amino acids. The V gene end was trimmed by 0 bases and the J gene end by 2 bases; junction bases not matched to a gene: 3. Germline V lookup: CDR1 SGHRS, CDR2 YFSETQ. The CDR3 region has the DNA TGCGCCAGCAGCTTGGCGGGACTAGCGATCACAGATACGCAGTATTTT. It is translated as CASSLAGLAITDTQYF.

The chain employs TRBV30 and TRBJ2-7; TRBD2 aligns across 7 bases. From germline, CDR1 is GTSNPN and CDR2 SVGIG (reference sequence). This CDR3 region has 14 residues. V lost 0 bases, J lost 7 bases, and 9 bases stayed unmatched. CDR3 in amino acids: CAWSVISGPTEQYF. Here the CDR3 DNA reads TGTGCCTGGAGTGTCATTAGCGGGCCTACGGAGCAGTACTTC.

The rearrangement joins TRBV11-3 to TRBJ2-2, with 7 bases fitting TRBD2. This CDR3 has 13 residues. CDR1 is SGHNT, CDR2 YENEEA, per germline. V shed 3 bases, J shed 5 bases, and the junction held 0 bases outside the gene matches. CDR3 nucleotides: TGTGCCAGCAGCTTGGGGGGGACCGGGGAGCTGTTTTTT. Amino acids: CASSLGGTGELFF.

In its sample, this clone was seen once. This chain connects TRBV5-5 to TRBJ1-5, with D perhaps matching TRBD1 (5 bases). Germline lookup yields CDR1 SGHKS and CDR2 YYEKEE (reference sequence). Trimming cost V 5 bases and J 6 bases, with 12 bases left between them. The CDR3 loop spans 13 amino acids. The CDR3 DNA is TGTGCCAGCAGTTCCTCAGGGAGTCAGCCCCAGCATTTT. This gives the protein CASSSSGSQPQHF.

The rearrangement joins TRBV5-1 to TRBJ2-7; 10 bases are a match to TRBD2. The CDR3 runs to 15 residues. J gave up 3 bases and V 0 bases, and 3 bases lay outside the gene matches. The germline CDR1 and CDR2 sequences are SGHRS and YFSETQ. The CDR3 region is CASSLGSSGGYEQYF. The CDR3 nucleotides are TGCGCCAGCAGCTTGGGTTCTAGCGGGGGCTACGAGCAGTACTTC.

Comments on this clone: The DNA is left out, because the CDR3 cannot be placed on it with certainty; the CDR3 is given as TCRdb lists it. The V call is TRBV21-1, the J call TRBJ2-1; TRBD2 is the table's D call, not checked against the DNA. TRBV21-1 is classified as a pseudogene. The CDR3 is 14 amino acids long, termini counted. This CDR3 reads CASSKVAGGNGQFF.

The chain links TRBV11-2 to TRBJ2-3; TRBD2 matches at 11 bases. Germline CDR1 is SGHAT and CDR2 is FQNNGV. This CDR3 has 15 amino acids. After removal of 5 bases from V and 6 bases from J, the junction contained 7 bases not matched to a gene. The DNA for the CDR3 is TGTGCCAGCAGCCGAACTAGCGGGAGATGGGATACGCAGTATTTT. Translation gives CASSRTSGRWDTQYF.

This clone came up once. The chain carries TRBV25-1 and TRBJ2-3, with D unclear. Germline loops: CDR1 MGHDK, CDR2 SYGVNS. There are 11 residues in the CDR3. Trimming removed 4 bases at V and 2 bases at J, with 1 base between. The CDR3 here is CASSVTDTQYF. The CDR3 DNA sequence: TGTGCCAGCAGTGTCACAGATACGCAGTATTTT.

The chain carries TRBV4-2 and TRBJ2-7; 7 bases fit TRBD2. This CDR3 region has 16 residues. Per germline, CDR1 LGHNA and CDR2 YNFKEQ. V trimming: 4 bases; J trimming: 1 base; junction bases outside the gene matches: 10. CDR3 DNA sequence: TGTGCCAGCAGCCTAAGGGCGCGGGAGATGTCCTACGAGCAGTACTTC. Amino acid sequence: CASSLRAREMSYEQYF.